This is a list of T cell receptor beta chains from one sample in a study of blood T cell repertoires in COVID-19. The assay was immunoSEQ multiplex PCR, and TCRdb's table has in-frame clones only and misses some. There are around 64,000 clones in the sample; over 75% occur only once, and roughly 3.2% lies in the top ten. Source material: peripheral blood. The source is a man in his forties or fifties with active COVID-19. CDR3s include the opening cysteine and the closing phenylalanine or tryptophan. D genes are given only for firm matches. Size is omitted from some rows. Given values are once, few, many or a class for expanded clones.

d_gene	j_gene	v_gene	abundance	CDR3aa	CDR3nt
TRBD1	TRBJ2-1	TRBV7-6	-	CASSSIRGQREQFF	TGTGCCAGCAGCTCCATCAGGGGGCAAAGAGAGCAGTTCTTC
TRBD1	TRBJ2-7	TRBV6-5	-	CASSSAAGGFHDEQYF	TGTGCCAGCAGTTCGGCGGCAGGGGGCTTTCACGACGAGCAGTACTTC
TRBD1	TRBJ1-2	TRBV6-2/TRBV6-3	few	CASSYRGQLYGYTF	TGTGCCAGCAGTTATCGGGGACAGCTCTATGGCTACACCTTC
-	TRBJ2-3	TRBV12-5	-	CASGLQVTDTQYF	TGTGCTAGTGGTTTGCAGGTCACAGATACGCAGTATTTT
TRBD2	TRBJ2-7	TRBV5-4	-	CASSPGGDRYEQYF	TGTGCCAGCAGTCCCGGGGGGGACCGCTACGAGCAGTACTTC
TRBD2	TRBJ2-7	TRBV10-1	-	CASSESRLAGAYEQYF	TGCGCCAGCAGTGAGTCGCGACTAGCGGGGGCGTACGAGCAGTACTTC
-	TRBJ2-6	TRBV19	-	CASRGPGGANVLTF	TGTGCCAGCCGCGGGCCTGGTGGGGCCAACGTCCTGACTTTC
-	TRBJ1-1	TRBV2	-	CASRVDRRNTEAFF	TGTGCCAGCAGAGTCGACAGGCGGAACACTGAAGCTTTCTTT
TRBD1	TRBJ1-4	TRBV7-2	-	CASSPRTGDEKLFF	TGTGCCAGCAGCCCCCGGACAGGGGATGAAAAACTGTTTTTT
-	TRBJ2-2	TRBV2	-	CASSGPTSLGGELFF	TGTGCCAGCAGTGGCCCGACTAGTCTGGGCGGGGAGCTGTTTTTT
-	TRBJ1-3	TRBV7-2	-	CASVLGGSGNTIYF	TGTGCCAGCGTTCTAGGAGGTTCTGGAAACACCATATATTTT
TRBD2	TRBJ2-7	TRBV20-1	few	CSASRAGVLVQYF	TGCAGTGCTAGTCGAGCGGGAGTGTTGGTGCAGTACTTC
TRBD2	TRBJ2-1	TRBV3-1/TRBV3-2	-	CASSQVGLAGGAYNEQFF	TGTGCCAGCAGCCAAGTCGGGCTAGCGGGGGGGGCGTACAATGAGCAGTTCTTC
TRBD2	TRBJ2-3	TRBV14	once	CASSHRLAGGVGLVTDTQYF	TGTGCCAGCAGCCATCGACTAGCGGGGGGTGTCGGCCTAGTCACAGATACGCAGTATTTT
-	TRBJ2-2	TRBV19	-	CASRGAQNTGELFF	TGTGCCAGTAGGGGGGCACAGAACACCGGGGAGCTGTTTTTT
TRBD1	TRBJ2-2	TRBV18	once	CASSLQGAGANTGELFF	TGTGCCAGCTCGCTGCAGGGGGCGGGCGCGAACACCGGGGAGCTGTTTTTT
TRBD1	TRBJ1-1	TRBV25-1	-	CASSGGTGVWNTEAFF	TGTGCCAGCAGTGGGGGGACAGGGGTTTGGAACACTGAAGCTTTCTTT
-	TRBJ2-2	TRBV7-3	many	CASSYGTGELFF	TGTGCCAGCAGCTACGGGACCGGGGAGCTGTTTTTT
TRBD2	TRBJ2-3	TRBV10-1	-	CASSESQSGVTDTQYF	TGCGCCAGCAGTGAGTCACAAAGCGGGGTCACAGATACGCAGTATTTT
-	TRBJ2-7	TRBV19	-	CASSIGAGAVYEQYF	TGTGCCAGTAGTATAGGCGCGGGGGCCGTCTACGAGCAGTACTTC
-	TRBJ2-6	TRBV28	-	CASSLSSGANVLTF	TGTGCCAGCAGCCTAAGCTCTGGGGCCAACGTCCTGACTTTC
TRBD1	TRBJ2-7	TRBV5-1	-	CASSLGQSSYEQYF	TGCGCCAGCAGCCTGGGACAGTCGTCCTACGAGCAGTACTTC
-	TRBJ2-3	TRBV5-5	-	CASSLVANGADTQYF	TGTGCCAGCAGCTTGGTAGCTAATGGCGCAGATACGCAGTATTTT
-	TRBJ1-3	TRBV9	-	CASTGDLFSGNTIYF	TGTGCCAGCACTGGGGACTTATTCTCTGGAAACACCATATATTTT
TRBD1	TRBJ1-2	TRBV10-1	-	CARDRGPGYTF	TGCGCCAGAGACAGGGGCCCTGGCTACACCTTC
TRBD1	TRBJ1-4	TRBV5-6	once	CASIETGKNEKLFF	TGTGCCAGCATTGAGACAGGGAAGAATGAAAAACTGTTTTTT
TRBD1	TRBJ1-2	TRBV5-1	-	CASSPGQGGYYGYTF	TGCGCCAGCAGCCCCGGACAGGGGGGGTACTATGGCTACACCTTC
-	TRBJ1-2	TRBV9	few	CASSVTGQINYGYTF	TGTGCCAGCAGCGTTACAGGTCAGATTAACTATGGCTACACCTTC